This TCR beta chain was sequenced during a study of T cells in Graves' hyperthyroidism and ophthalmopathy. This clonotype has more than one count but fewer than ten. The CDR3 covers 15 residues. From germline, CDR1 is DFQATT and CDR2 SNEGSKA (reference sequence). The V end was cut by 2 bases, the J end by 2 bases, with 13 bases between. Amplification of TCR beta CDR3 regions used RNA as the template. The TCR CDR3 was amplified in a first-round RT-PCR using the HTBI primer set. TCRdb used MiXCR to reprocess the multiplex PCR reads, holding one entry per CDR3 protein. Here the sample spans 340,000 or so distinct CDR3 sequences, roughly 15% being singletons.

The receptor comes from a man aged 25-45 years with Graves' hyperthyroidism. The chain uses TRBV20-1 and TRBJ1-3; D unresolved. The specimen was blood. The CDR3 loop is CSARPKREAGNTIYF. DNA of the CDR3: TGCAGTGCTAGACCTAAAAGGGAGGCTGGAAACACCATATATTTT.